The clone carrying this TCR beta chain was seen a single time. Its target is unknown. CDR1 is LNHNV and CDR2 is YYDKDF in the germline V gene (reference sequence). This CDR3 has 16 amino acids. The V and J ends lost 0 bases and 2 bases respectively, with 14 bases between them. In each case, RNA was isolated and then reverse transcribed into cDNA as the sequencing template. Clones were sequenced by immunoSEQ multiplex PCR, and TCRdb holds only the in-frame ones, with some missing. The sample has over 150,000 clones, less than 70% seen once; the top ten hold 10% to 14%. The data stem from a study of CD8+ T cells in alopecia areata. Study-level background: Patients in the treated group were given tofacitinib by mouth, 5 to 10 mg twice a day.

Overall study results and limits: Tofacitinib significantly decreased scalp clonality and expanded CD8+ clones among top 100. It was observed that many expanded lesional clones persisted in scalp and blood during tofacitinib.

Treatment reported: oral pan-JAK inhibitor, 5-10 mg twice daily. Peripheral blood and lesional scalp punch biopsies came from alopecia areata patients. The material sequenced was CD8+ T cells sorted from blood, taken at week 24, from a patient treated with tofacitinib. The sequence was obtained from a human donor with alopecia areata. The chain has TRBV15 and TRBJ2-7; weak D call: TRBD2 (7 bases). The DNA for the CDR3 is TGTGCCACCAGCAGAGATAGGGGGGGCCGGGCCTACGAGCAGTACTTC. It translates to CATSRDRGGRAYEQYF.